The 23 T cell receptor beta chains presented below share a single source sample, sequenced in a study of molecular identifiers for immune sequencing clone quantification. TCRdb redid the calling of the PCR reads with MiXCR, one entry per CDR3 protein. In the table there are about 320,000 distinct CDR3 sequences, roughly 23% of which are singletons. The sequenced sample consisted of naive CD8+ T cells from blood, with Jurkat cell RNA spiked in. Subset given: FACS-sorted CD8+CD4-CCR7+CD45RA+ naive T cells. The source is a human donor in good health. Some libraries in this study had Jurkat cell RNA spiked in.

The chain recombines TRBV6-2 or TRBV6-3 with TRBJ2-1, with D possibly TRBD1 on 5 matching bases. Germline V gene data show CDR1 as MNHEY and CDR2 as SVGEGT. The CDR3 length is 14 residues. Trimming removed 6 bases at V and 5 bases at J, with 14 bases between. Written as DNA, the CDR3 is TGTGCCAGCAGCCCCTGGGGCAGCCACAATGAGCAGTTCTTC. As protein: CASSPWGSHNEQFF.

The chain has TRBV6-5 and TRBJ2-7; 8 bases fit TRBD2. The CDR3 has 16 amino acids. Trimming removed 0 bases from V and 3 bases from J; junction bases left unmatched: 7. Per germline, CDR1 MNHEY and CDR2 SVGAGI. CDR3 in amino acids: CASSYSRAGGGYEQYF. DNA of the CDR3: TGTGCCAGCAGTTACTCGAGGGCGGGAGGTGGCTACGAGCAGTACTTC.

The sample holds many counts of this clonotype. The V and J genes are TRBV24-1 and TRBJ2-3, with D unresolved. This CDR3 comprises 16 residues. Trimming shortened V by 3 bases and J by 0 bases, and 12 bases separated the two germline ends. CDR1 and CDR2 from the germline V gene are KGHDR and SFDVKD. CDR3 DNA: TGTGCCACCAGTGATCAAGAAACAACTAGCACAGATACGCAGTATTTT. Amino acid sequence: CATSDQETTSTDTQYF.

This clonotype has only a few counts. The rearrangement joins TRBV30 to TRBJ2-1; 10 bases agree with TRBD1. The V and J ends lost 5 bases and 13 bases, in that order; junction bases with no gene match: 5. Germline V gene data show CDR1 as GTSNPN and CDR2 as SVGIG (reference sequence). The CDR3 covers 11 residues. As DNA, the CDR3 is TGTGCCTGGGGGACAGGGGCCGCTCAGTTCTTC. Residues: CAWGTGAAQFF.

There are a few counts of this clonotype. The chain carries TRBV7-2 and TRBJ1-2, with D possibly being TRBD1 (6 bases). CDR1 is SGHTA, CDR2 FQGNSA, per germline. V gave up 6 bases and J gave up 0 bases, with 14 bases separating them. CDR3 length equals 15 residues. The CDR3 coding sequence is TGTGCCAGCAGGGTTGAACAGGGCGCTAACTATGGCTACACCTTC. Amino acids: CASRVEQGANYGYTF.

Only a few counts were recorded for this clonotype. V is TRBV29-1 and J is TRBJ2-7, with 14 positions matching TRBD2. Germline V gene data show CDR1 as SQVTM and CDR2 as ANQGSEA. V dropped 4 bases and J dropped 0; count of bases not matched to a gene: 14. The CDR3 is 19 residues long. The CDR3 DNA is TGCAGCGTTGTAGGTCTTGGGACTAGCGGGGGCCGAATCTCCTACGAGCAGTACTTC. It yields the protein CSVVGLGTSGGRISYEQYF.

This clonotype showed up just a few times. The V gene is TRBV11-2, the J gene TRBJ2-5; TRBD2 agrees at 12 bases. Germline CDR1 and CDR2: SGHAT and FQNNGV. The junction had 13 bases not matched to a gene; V was cut back by 4 bases and J by 4 bases. The CDR3 length is 18 residues. This CDR3 reads CASSSKLGLAGGRETQYF. As DNA, the CDR3 is TGTGCCAGCAGCTCAAAGCTCGGGCTAGCGGGGGGGCGAGAGACCCAGTACTTC.

This clonotype came up a few times. V gene TRBV6-2 or TRBV6-3 combines with J gene TRBJ2-3; D may be TRBD1 (6 bases). Trimming shortened V by 2 bases and J by 2 bases, and 14 bases separated the two germline ends. Germline lookup yields CDR1 MNHEY and CDR2 SVGEGT. The CDR3 runs 16 residues. CDR3 region: CASSYPWGHNTDTQYF. In DNA, the CDR3 is TGTGCCAGCAGTTACCCTTGGGGACACAACACAGATACGCAGTATTTT.

The V call is TRBV27, the J call TRBJ2-7; TRBD2 agrees at 7 bases. This CDR3 contains 14 residues. The germline CDR1 and CDR2 sequences are MNHEY and SMNVEV (reference sequence). The trim removed 3 bases at V and 3 bases at J, leaving 5 bases unmatched. This chain's CDR3 is CASSFSRENYEQYF. CDR3 bases: TGTGCCAGCAGTTTCTCGCGGGAGAACTACGAGCAGTACTTC.

About this clonotype: This may be a read error: a much more frequent sequence differs by one nucleotide. The rearrangement joins TRBV25-1 to TRBJ2-7; tentative D call: TRBD1 (6 bases). In germline, CDR1 is MGHDK, CDR2 SYGVNS. The CDR3 has 13 residues. The CDR3 region has the DNA TGTGCCAGCAGTGACGGACAGACCTACGAGCGGTACTTC. As protein: CASSDGQTYERYF.

At least ten counts were recorded for this clonotype. V gene TRBV7-9 combines with J gene TRBJ1-4; unclear D gene. Germline V gene sequence: CDR1 SEHNR, CDR2 FQNEAQ (reference sequence). The V gene lost 0 bases and the J gene lost 8 bases, with 4 bases spanning the gap. The CDR3 loop spans 12 amino acids. The CDR3 here is CASSLAAEKLFF. Here the CDR3 DNA reads TGTGCCAGCAGCTTAGCGGCGGAAAAACTGTTTTTT.

This clonotype was picked up many times. The rearrangement joins TRBV5-1 to TRBJ2-7; D is perhaps TRBD2 (5 bases). The CDR3 extends over 17 amino acids. V was shortened by 0 bases and J by 3 bases, with 19 bases between the two germline ends. Germline CDR1 reads SGHRS; CDR2 reads YFSETQ. DNA of the CDR3: TGCGCCAGCAGCTTGGTAGCCCGCCCAGCGGAAAGCTACGAGCAGTACTTC. Translation: CASSLVARPAESYEQYF.

The chain carries TRBV27 and TRBJ2-7; D is possibly TRBD1 (6 bases). V was pared by 5 bases and J by 6 bases, with 14 bases between. The CDR3 loop spans 13 amino acids. The germline gives CDR1 MNHEY, CDR2 SMNVEV (reference sequence). In nucleotides, the CDR3 is TGTGCCAGCAGTGAGGGGGTTGGTTTCGAGCAGTACTTC. This encodes CASSEGVGFEQYF.

The chain links TRBV14 to TRBJ2-5; 8 bases fit TRBD2. V lost 2 bases to trimming and J lost 4 bases; unmatched junction nucleotides: 6. The CDR3 is 15 amino acids. CDR1 and CDR2 from the germline V gene are SGHDN and FVKESK. In DNA, the CDR3 is TGTGCCAGCAGCCAATGGGCGGGAGGTCGAGAGACCCAGTACTTC. It translates to CASSQWAGGRETQYF. The entire variable domain, with the rest obtained from reference TRBV14 and TRBJ2-5, is as follows: EAGVTQFPSHSVIEKGQTVTLRCDPISGHDNLYWYRRVMGKEIKFLLHFVKESKQDESGMPNNRFLAERTGGTYSTLKVQPAELEDSGVYFCASSQWAGGRETQYFGPGTRLLVL.

V and J are TRBV7-3 and TRBJ2-3, with 9 bases that match TRBD2. This CDR3 has 15 amino acids. With 2 bases clipped from V and 3 bases from J, the junction kept 3 bases outside the gene matches. The germline CDR1 and CDR2 sequences are SGHTA and FQGTGA. The chain's CDR3 is CASSLGGLATDTQYF. Written as DNA, the CDR3 is TGTGCCAGCAGCTTAGGGGGACTAGCAACAGATACGCAGTATTTT.

The chain employs TRBV25-1 and TRBJ2-1; 8 bases line up with TRBD2. Trimming removed 1 base from V and 6 bases from J; junction bases left unmatched: 8. The germline V gene has CDR1 MGHDK and CDR2 SYGVNS. The CDR3 is 16 amino acids. The CDR3 DNA follows: TGTGCCAGCAGTGAATTTGGCGGGGGGCCTTCCAATGAGCAGTTCTTC. This encodes CASSEFGGGPSNEQFF.

Regarding this clonotype: Its ends do not fully match the called genes, so a read error is possible. This chain links TRBV4-1 with TRBJ1-3; D call uncertain. There are 15 residues in the CDR3. Germline CDR1 reads MGHRA; CDR2 reads YSYEKL. CDR3 sequence reads: CAGSQESFSGNTIYF. For the CDR3, the DNA is TGCGCCGGCAGCCAAGAGAGCTTCTCTGGAAACACCATATATTTT.

This clonotype was found many times. The rearrangement links TRBV6-5 to TRBJ1-4; 7 bases map to TRBD1. Germline-derived CDR1 and CDR2 are MNHEY and SVGAGI. The CDR3 extends over 15 amino acids. The V gene end was trimmed by 0 bases and the J gene end by 4 bases; junction bases not matched to a gene: 2. Here the CDR3 reads CASSYSDRVNEKLFF. The CDR3 DNA reads TGTGCCAGCAGTTACTCAGACAGGGTTAATGAAAAACTGTTTTTT.

The chain couples TRBV7-9 to TRBJ2-7; tentatively, D is TRBD2 (6 bases). V shed 6 bases and J shed 0 bases, with 18 bases lying between them. From germline, CDR1 is SEHNR and CDR2 FQNEAQ (reference sequence). The CDR3 has 16 amino acids. The CDR3 bases are TGTGCCAGCAGGACCCCGGGCGGGGCCGCCTCCTACGAGCAGTACTTC. Translated: CASRTPGGAASYEQYF.

In the case of this clonotype: This may arise from a read error, as a much more abundant clone is one base away. CDR3 in amino acids: CACSLAFSVNGYTF. Written as DNA, the CDR3 is TGTGCCTGCAGCTTGGCCTTCAGCGTAAATGGCTACACCTTC. This sequence joins TRBV5-3 and TRBJ1-2; D is unclear. TRBV5-3 is known as an ORF, though its function is uncertain. Deletions cut 10 bases from V and 6 bases from J, with 22 bases between. The CDR3 is 14 amino acids.

Concerning this clonotype itself: This could be a read error, since a much larger clone is one nucleotide away. This chain links TRBV7-2 with TRBJ1-2, with 7 bases fitting TRBD1. The CDR3 has 15 residues. Per the germline V gene, CDR1 is SGHTA and CDR2 is FQGNSA. This chain's CDR3 is CASNLSTGANYGYTF. DNA of the CDR3: TGTGCCAGCAACTTATCCACAGGGGCTAACTATGGCTACACCTTC.

The genes are TRBV6-2 or TRBV6-3 and TRBJ1-1; D is undetermined. V was cut by 11 bases and J by 10 bases, with 26 bases left in between. CDR1 MNHEY and CDR2 SVGEGT come from the germline V gene. This CDR3 is built from 14 residues. CDR3 region: CARRYAPLATAAFF. CDR3 nucleotides: TGTGCCCGCCGTTACGCCCCTTTGGCCACGGCAGCTTTCTTT.

V is TRBV29-1 and J is TRBJ2-7, with D possibly being TRBD1 (5 bases). This CDR3 comprises 12 residues. Germline V gene sequence: CDR1 SQVTM, CDR2 ANQGSEA. V lost 4 bases and J 3 bases, leaving 10 bases between the germline ends. Written as DNA, the CDR3 is TGCAGCGTTGCTCAGGGTGGCTACGAGCAGTACTTC. Its translation is CSVAQGGYEQYF.